Below, 17 T cell receptor beta chains from the same sample are listed, as sequenced in a study of CD8 T cells in ankylosing spondylitis. TCRdb called the 5' RACE reads again in MiXCR, with one record for every CDR3 protein. The sample carries about 200,000 distinct CDR3 sequences, 9.5% to 15% recorded once. Sequencing was done on a sample of blood, either unsorted or a sorted T cell fraction (not recorded which). These receptors came from a male donor with ankylosing spondylitis or in good health (not recorded which).

This clonotype was seen only a few times. V is TRBV7-9 and J is TRBJ2-5; D call uncertain. The V gene's germline CDR1 is SEHNR and CDR2 FQNEAQ (reference sequence). V was clipped by 4 bases and J by 0 bases, with 18 bases between them. This CDR3 is built from 17 residues. The CDR3 DNA follows: TGTGCCAGCAGCTCGCCCATCGACCTTGGGCACCAAGAGACCCAGTACTTC. This sequence encodes CASSSPIDLGHQETQYF.

This clonotype was observed a few times. The rearrangement uses TRBV29-1 and TRBJ2-7; no clear D. Germline V CDR1 and CDR2: SQVTM, ANQGSEA. V lost 0 bases to trimming and J lost 7 bases, with 7 bases between them. The CDR3 loop spans 11 amino acids. CDR3 sequence: CSVEDLAEQYF. For the CDR3, the DNA is TGCAGCGTTGAAGATCTCGCGGAGCAGTACTTC.

This clonotype appeared a few times. The chain carries TRBV14 and TRBJ2-5; the D gene is possibly TRBD2 (5 bases). Per germline, CDR1 SGHDN and CDR2 FVKESK. This CDR3 spans 15 amino acids. V was trimmed by 4 bases and J by 5 bases, leaving 17 bases between them. The CDR3 region is CASSPTEGHGETQYF. DNA for the CDR3: TGTGCCAGCAGCCCTACAGAGGGCCACGGGGAGACCCAGTACTTC.

The gene calls are TRBV5-1 and TRBJ1-1; TRBD1 agrees at 7 bases. The CDR3 is 15 amino acids. The V gene end was trimmed by 4 bases and the J gene end by 4 bases; junction bases not matched to a gene: 10. In germline, CDR1 is SGHRS, CDR2 YFSETQ. The CDR3 loop is CASSKVGQDPTEAFF. The CDR3 coding sequence is TGCGCCAGCAGCAAGGTCGGACAGGACCCCACTGAAGCTTTCTTT.

This clonotype was counted between two and nine times. The chain recombines TRBV11-2 with TRBJ2-3; D is perhaps TRBD2 (6 bases). The CDR3 is 18 amino acids. Per germline, CDR1 SGHAT and CDR2 FQNNGV. V was pared by 0 bases and J by 5 bases, with 21 bases between. CDR3 nucleotide sequence: TGTGCCAGCAGCTTAGAATATAGCGTGGCGGGAACGGGAGATACGCAGTATTTT. It yields the protein CASSLEYSVAGTGDTQYF.

This clonotype was counted a few times. The chain links TRBV11-3 to TRBJ2-5, with TRBD1 identical over 9 bases. J was trimmed by 4 bases and V by 5 bases; bases with no gene match: 8. The CDR3 runs to 15 residues. In germline, CDR1 is SGHNT, CDR2 YENEEA. CDR3 residues: CASSPRTGVGETQYF. The CDR3 bases are TGTGCCAGCAGCCCAAGGACAGGGGTGGGAGAGACCCAGTACTTC.

This clonotype was counted a few times. One end of the junction is discordant with germline, which a read error may explain. The chain is built from TRBV7-6 and TRBJ2-3; unclear D gene. The germline gives CDR1 SGHVS, CDR2 FNYEAQ. The CDR3 sequence is 8 residues long. CDR3 sequence reads: CASIPFGF. The CDR3 bases are TGTGCCAGCATACCATTTGGTTTT.

The rearrangement links TRBV3-1 to TRBJ1-4; 7 bases agree with TRBD1. The CDR3 consists of 11 residues. In germline, CDR1 is LGHDT, CDR2 YNNKEL (reference sequence). The junction had 0 bases not matched to a gene; V was cut back by 0 bases and J by 14 bases. Here the CDR3 reads CASSQDRGLFF. The CDR3 DNA reads as TGTGCCAGCAGCCAAGACAGGGGGCTGTTTTTT.

Turning to this clonotype: The junction does not match germline at one end; this may be a read error. The V and J genes are TRBV30 and TRBJ1-1; a possible D gene is TRBD1 (5 bases). This CDR3 has 12 residues. Germline V gene sequence: CDR1 GTSNPN, CDR2 SVGIG (reference sequence). The CDR3 spells CAWGTGGTEASF. For the CDR3, the DNA is TGTGCCTGGGGGACGGGGGGGACTGAAGCTTCCTTT.

This clonotype has ten or more counts. The CDR3 DNA reads as TGCGCCAGCAGTTCCGACTTGAACACTGAAGCTTTCTTT. Translating it yields CASSSDLNTEAFF. This chain connects TRBV5-1 to TRBJ1-1; D ambiguous. CDR1 SGHRS and CDR2 YFSETQ come from the germline V gene. V was shortened by 5 bases and J by 0 bases, with 8 bases between the two germline ends. This CDR3 contains 13 residues.

This clonotype was counted a few times. The chain uses TRBV3-1 and TRBJ2-1; TRBD2 agrees at 10 bases. Losses at the gene ends were 3 bases for V and 2 bases for J; bases not matched to a gene: 4. Per germline, CDR1 LGHDT and CDR2 YNNKEL (reference sequence). The CDR3 has 16 residues. CDR3 DNA: TGTGCCAGCAGCCAGTCCAGCGGGGGGGCCTACAATGAGCAGTTCTTC. It translates to CASSQSSGGAYNEQFF.

This clonotype has just a few counts. J is TRBJ2-7 and V is TRBV5-1; TRBD2 matches 9 bases. V shed 4 bases, J shed 2 bases, and the junction held 4 bases outside the gene matches. The length of the CDR3 is 14 residues. CDR1 SGHRS and CDR2 YFSETQ come from the germline V gene. The CDR3 is CASSPASGTYEQYF. CDR3 in DNA: TGCGCCAGCAGCCCGGCTAGCGGGACCTACGAGCAGTACTTC.

J is TRBJ2-7 and V is TRBV6-1; D remains ambiguous. Trimming left V 0 bases short and J 3 bases short, with 9 bases between. This CDR3 has 14 amino acids. The germline V gene encodes CDR1 MNHNS and CDR2 SASEGT. CDR3 residues: CASSEADPSYEQYF. In nucleotides, the CDR3 is TGTGCCAGCAGTGAAGCTGATCCCAGCTACGAGCAGTACTTC.

V usage is TRBV29-1 and J usage is TRBJ2-7, with 9 positions matching TRBD1. J gave up 2 bases and V 6 bases, and 5 bases lay outside the gene matches. Germline loops: CDR1 SQVTM, CDR2 ANQGSEA. This CDR3 is built from 13 residues. The CDR3 coding sequence is TGCAGCGTCGAGGACAGGGGCGCCTACGAGCAGTACTTC. Its protein is CSVEDRGAYEQYF.

The CDR3 reads CASSPETGKGMNTEAFF. The CDR3 region has the DNA TGTGCCAGCTCACCAGAGACAGGGAAGGGGATGAACACTGAAGCTTTCTTT. The V call is TRBV18, the J call TRBJ1-1, with 7 bases that match TRBD1. The V segment lost 2 bases and the J segment 0 bases; nucleotides outside the gene matches: 9. This CDR3 is built from 17 residues. CDR1 and CDR2 (germline): KGHSH, LQKENI.

The chain is built from TRBV7-8 and TRBJ2-3; D is unresolved. CDR3 length: 13 residues. Deletions cut 2 bases from V and 2 bases from J, with 5 bases between. Per the germline V gene, CDR1 is SGHVS and CDR2 is FQNEAQ. The CDR3 loop is CASSLLTTDTQYF. The CDR3 DNA follows: TGTGCCAGCAGCTTACTTACCACAGATACGCAGTATTTT.

This sequence joins TRBV7-9 and TRBJ2-2, with D perhaps TRBD1 (7 bases). V lost 4 bases to trimming and J lost 6 bases, with 18 bases between them. There are 16 residues in the CDR3. Germline CDR1 and CDR2: SEHNR and FQNEAQ (reference sequence). This CDR3 reads CASSSEGAGFAGELFF. The CDR3 DNA follows: TGTGCCAGCAGCTCGGAGGGGGCAGGGTTTGCCGGGGAGCTGTTTTTT. The complete variable domain, with remaining parts taken from reference TRBV7-9 and TRBJ2-2, reads DTGVSQNPRHKITKRGQNVTFRCDPISEHNRLYWYRQTLGQGPEFLTYFQNEAQLEKSRLLSDRFSAERPKGSFSTLEIQRTEQGDSAMYLCASSSEGAGFAGELFFGEGSRLTVL.